A single sample is the source of the 13 T cell receptor beta chains below, sequenced in a study of blood T cell repertoires in COVID-19. Clones were sequenced by immunoSEQ multiplex PCR, and TCRdb holds only the in-frame ones, with some missing. The data hold a few hundred thousand clones, with just under 85% observed a single time. Material: peripheral blood. The source of these receptors is a woman in her forties or fifties with active or convalescent COVID-19.

The chain uses TRBV19 and TRBJ2-6; D ambiguous. The CDR3 is 14 residues long. Trimming removed 7 bases from V and 4 bases from J, with 11 bases in between. Germline lookup yields CDR1 LNHDA and CDR2 SQIVND (reference sequence). CDR3 in amino acids: CASTPWAGANVLTF. In DNA form, the CDR3 reads TGTGCCAGTACCCCTTGGGCCGGGGCCAACGTCCTGACTTTC. The full variable domain, in which reference TRBV19 and TRBJ2-6 provide the parts outside the CDR3, is DGGITQSPKYLFRKEGQNVTLSCEQNLNHDAMYWYRQDPGQGLRLIYYSQIVNDFQKGDIAEGYSVSREKKESFPLTVTSAQKNPTAFYLCASTPWAGANVLTFGAGSRLTVL.

CDR3 DNA: TGTGCCACCATTGGGCGGGAGGGCCCCGGGGAGACCCAGTACTTC. This encodes CATIGREGPGETQYF. The rearrangement uses TRBV10-3 and TRBJ2-5; the match to TRBD2 covers 9 bases. CDR3 size: 15 residues. From germline, CDR1 is ENHRY and CDR2 SYGVKD. V dropped 10 bases and J dropped 5; count of bases not matched to a gene: 14.

The chain uses TRBV4-2 and TRBJ1-4, with D hard to call. The CDR3 spans 15 residues. Trimming took off 0 bases at V and 8 bases at J, with 13 bases between the two ends. CDR1 is LGHNA, CDR2 YNFKEQ, per germline. This CDR3 is CASSQELGSREKLFF. DNA of the CDR3: TGTGCCAGCAGCCAAGAATTAGGGAGTCGGGAAAAACTGTTTTTT.

This chain connects TRBV19 to TRBJ1-1; 9 nucleotides line up with TRBD1. Germline V gene data show CDR1 as LNHDA and CDR2 as SQIVND (reference sequence). This CDR3 has 14 amino acids. Germline trimming cut 4 bases from V and 4 bases from J; bases unmatched to any gene: 4. CDR3: CASSRGQGRTEAFF. For the CDR3, the DNA is TGTGCCAGTAGTAGGGGACAGGGTCGCACTGAAGCTTTCTTT. Complete variable domain (other parts from reference TRBV19 and TRBJ1-1): DGGITQSPKYLFRKEGQNVTLSCEQNLNHDAMYWYRQDPGQGLRLIYYSQIVNDFQKGDIAEGYSVSREKKESFPLTVTSAQKNPTAFYLCASSRGQGRTEAFFGQGTRLTVV.

The chain combines TRBV24-1 with TRBJ2-7, with 8 nucleotides matching TRBD1. This CDR3 comprises 15 residues. Trimming cost V 4 bases and J 4 bases; bases outside gene matches: 8. Looked up from germline, CDR1 is KGHDR and CDR2 is SFDVKD. CDR3 sequence reads: CATSEPGQDHYEQYF. The CDR3 DNA follows: TGTGCCACCAGTGAACCGGGACAGGACCATTACGAGCAGTACTTC.

J is TRBJ2-1 and V is TRBV13; 11 bases agree with TRBD2. Unmatched junction bases numbered 4, after V lost 3 bases and J lost 9 bases. From germline, CDR1 is PRHDT and CDR2 FYEKMQ (reference sequence). This CDR3 is built from 14 residues. The CDR3 loop reads CASSFSGRALEQFF. The CDR3 DNA follows: TGTGCCAGCAGCTTTAGCGGGAGGGCCCTTGAGCAGTTCTTC.

The chain uses TRBV5-1 and TRBJ2-1; TRBD2 matches 9 bases. There are 14 residues in the CDR3. V was pared by 6 bases and J by 7 bases, with 8 bases of the junction left unmatched. Germline V lookup: CDR1 SGHRS, CDR2 YFSETQ. This chain's CDR3 is CASKRLAGTNEQFF. CDR3 sequence (DNA): TGCGCCAGCAAGAGGCTAGCGGGAACAAATGAGCAGTTCTTC.

The rearrangement uses TRBV5-1 and TRBJ2-5, with D maybe TRBD2 (6 bases). CDR1 is SGHRS, CDR2 YFSETQ, per germline. This CDR3 is built from 14 residues. V was clipped by 0 bases and J by 5 bases, with 11 bases between them. CDR3 sequence: CASSLDPAGETQYF. Written as DNA, the CDR3 is TGCGCCAGCAGCTTGGACCCAGCGGGTGAGACCCAGTACTTC.

The chain uses TRBV6-5 and TRBJ2-7, with 8 bases matching TRBD1. The CDR3 has 14 amino acids. The V and J ends lost 6 bases and 6 bases, in that order; junction bases with no gene match: 10. CDR1 is MNHEY and CDR2 is SVGAGI in the germline V gene. CDR3 bases: TGTGCCAGCAGGGACAGGGACACTTGGGGCGAGCAGTACTTC. Its translation is CASRDRDTWGEQYF.

Concerning this clone itself: Other nucleotide sequences from this sample produce the same CDR3. The chain has TRBV15 and TRBJ2-1; D uncertain. CDR3 length: 13 amino acids. Trimming took off 0 bases at V and 8 bases at J, with 8 bases between the two ends. Germline-derived CDR1 and CDR2 are LNHNV and YYDKDF (reference sequence). The CDR3 protein is CATSREGRDEQFF. CDR3 bases: TGTGCCACCAGCAGAGAAGGTCGGGATGAGCAGTTCTTC.

This clone has only a few counts. The chain employs TRBV11-2 and TRBJ2-3; 7 positions match TRBD1. In germline, CDR1 is SGHAT, CDR2 FQNNGV. The CDR3 contains 15 residues. V lost 5 bases to trimming and J lost 7 bases; unmatched junction nucleotides: 12. CDR3 sequence reads: CASSPDRVGLHTQYF. DNA for the CDR3: TGTGCCAGCAGCCCTGACAGGGTAGGGCTGCATACGCAGTATTTT. Supplemented by reference TRBV11-2 and TRBJ2-3, the full variable domain reads EAGVAQSPRYKIIEKRQSVAFWCNPISGHATLYWYQQILGQGPKLLIQFQNNGVVDDSQLPKDRFSAERLKGVDSTLKIQPAKLEDSAVYLCASSPDRVGLHTQYFGPGTRLTVL.

The rearrangement links TRBV6-1 to TRBJ2-2, with TRBD2 as a possible D gene (5 bases). The V gene lost 3 bases and the J gene lost 5 bases, with 7 bases spanning the gap. Germline CDR1 MNHNS, CDR2 SASEGT. The CDR3 spans 13 residues. The CDR3 protein is CASSEEETGELFF. In DNA, the CDR3 is TGTGCCAGCAGTGAGGAGGAGACCGGGGAGCTGTTTTTT.

The chain recombines TRBV7-8 with TRBJ1-4; TRBD1 agrees at 7 bases. CDR1 is SGHVS, CDR2 FQNEAQ, per germline. CDR3 length: 14 residues. Germline trimming cut 1 base from V and 7 bases from J; bases unmatched to any gene: 3. CDR3 sequence: CASSLGQGGEKLFF. The CDR3 nucleotides are TGTGCCAGCAGCTTAGGGCAGGGGGGTGAAAAACTGTTTTTT.